Listed below are T cell receptor beta chains from one sample, sequenced in a study of shared clonotypes between healthy human individuals. Only in-frame clones appear in the TCRdb table, and some are missing; sequencing was by immunoSEQ multiplex PCR. This sample has roughly 2,300,000 clones, with 85% to 95% found just once. The sequencing input was naive CD4+ T cells from PBMCs. These receptors originate from a man aged 18 to 30 in good health. Some clones in this sample may be carry-over from other donors' samples. The CDR3 runs from the conserved cysteine through the conserved F or W. A D gene is named only where the DNA matches it firmly. Clone size is not always given. Where it is, it says once, few, many or a class for expanded clones.

clone_size j_call v_call d_call cdr3_aa cdr3_nt
once TRBJ1-1 TRBV6-5 - CASNLHGRTEAFF TGTGCCAGCAACTTACACGGGCGAACTGAAGCTTTCTTT
- TRBJ2-3 TRBV25-1 TRBD2 CASRPKTSGRSTDTQYF TGTGCCAGCAGACCGAAGACTAGCGGGAGGAGCACAGATACGCAGTATTTT
- TRBJ2-1 TRBV28 TRBD1 CASSLKGTGTYNEQFF TGTGCCAGCAGTTTAAAGGGGACAGGGACCTACAATGAGCAGTTCTTC
- TRBJ1-1 TRBV6-5 - CASSLTPMNTEAFF TGTGCCAGCAGTTTGACCCCTATGAACACTGAAGCTTTCTTT
- TRBJ1-2 TRBV15 - CATSRAAGETYGYTF TGTGCCACCAGCAGAGCGGCAGGGGAGACCTATGGCTACACCTTC
- TRBJ2-1 TRBV4-2 - CASSQVLAEKGNEQFF TGTGCCAGCAGCCAAGTATTAGCGGAGAAGGGCAATGAGCAGTTCTTC
- TRBJ2-5 TRBV5-1 - CASNLGQFQETQYF TGCGCCAGCAACCTCGGACAGTTCCAAGAGACCCAGTACTTC
- TRBJ2-1 TRBV6-1 TRBD1 CASSESGTGGYNEQFF TGTGCCAGCAGTGAATCCGGGACAGGGGGTTACAATGAGCAGTTCTTC
- TRBJ2-1 TRBV9 TRBD2 CASSVEEGRDEQFF TGTGCCAGCAGCGTAGAGGAGGGGAGGGACGAGCAGTTCTTC
- TRBJ2-2 TRBV28 - CASSTDGNTGELFF TGTGCCAGCAGCACCGACGGAAACACCGGGGAGCTGTTTTTT
once TRBJ2-2 TRBV7-2 - CASSLGPGRSTGELFF TGTGCCAGCAGCTTAGGCCCAGGGAGGAGCACCGGGGAGCTGTTTTTT
- TRBJ2-2 TRBV2 TRBD1 CASSSDRTAGELFF TGTGCCAGCAGTTCGGACAGGACGGCCGGGGAGCTGTTTTTT
- TRBJ1-1 TRBV27 - CASSLQYGGNTEAFF TGTGCCAGCAGTTTACAGTACGGGGGGAACACTGAAGCTTTCTTT
once TRBJ2-7 TRBV7-8 - CASSLVGASIYEQYF TGTGCCAGCAGCTTAGTAGGCGCCAGCATCTACGAGCAGTACTTC
- TRBJ2-1 TRBV28 TRBD1 CASRRDRLYNEQFF TGTGCCAGCAGAAGGGACAGGTTATACAATGAGCAGTTCTTC
- TRBJ2-5 TRBV28 TRBD2 CASSSVFGGRTRETQYF TGTGCCAGCAGTTCAGTGTTTGGCGGGAGAACTCGGGAGACCCAGTACTTC
- TRBJ2-2 TRBV4-3 TRBD2 CASSQDEGGPFGELFF TGCGCCAGCAGCCAAGACGAGGGAGGGCCGTTTGGGGAGCTGTTTTTT
- TRBJ2-7 TRBV7-9 - CASSPLVGTSTYEQYF TGTGCCAGCAGCCCCCTTGTCGGCACTTCAACCTACGAGCAGTACTTC
- TRBJ2-7 TRBV7-9 - CASSPTRAYWEQYF TGTGCCAGCAGCCCGACTAGGGCCTACTGGGAGCAGTACTTC
- TRBJ2-7 TRBV7-8 - CASSPKGLEVYEQYF TGTGCCAGCAGCCCGAAGGGACTGGAAGTCTACGAGCAGTACTTC
- TRBJ1-1 TRBV5-1 - CASSLVGSDTEAFF TGCGCCAGCAGCTTGGTGGGGTCGGACACTGAAGCTTTCTTT
- TRBJ2-7 TRBV7-2 - CASSLGTYEQYF TGTGCCAGCAGCCTCGGGACCTACGAGCAGTACTTC
- TRBJ2-5 TRBV4-2 - CASSEVGAQYF TGTGCCAGCAGTGAAGTAGGGGCCCAGTACTTC
- TRBJ1-2 TRBV6-5 TRBD1 CASRGDRGYGYTF TGTGCCAGCAGGGGGGACAGGGGCTATGGCTACACCTTC
- TRBJ1-1 TRBV6-5 TRBD1 CASSYRWDRNTEAFF TGTGCCAGCAGTTATAGGTGGGACAGGAACACTGAAGCTTTCTTT
- TRBJ1-5 TRBV6-5 TRBD1 CASRPGQASNQPQHF TGTGCCAGCAGACCCGGACAGGCGAGCAATCAGCCCCAGCATTTT
- TRBJ1-5 TRBV30 - CAWSIGGRNQPQHF TGTGCCTGGAGTATAGGGGGTCGCAATCAGCCCCAGCATTTT
once TRBJ2-7 TRBV12-5 - CASAPGAALYEQYF TGTGCTAGTGCCCCGGGAGCCGCACTCTACGAGCAGTACTTC
- TRBJ2-5 TRBV19 - CASQGGPKETQYF TGTGCCTCTCAAGGGGGTCCCAAAGAGACCCAGTACTTC
- TRBJ1-2 TRBV7-8 TRBD1 CASSLPLAGGYGYTF TGTGCCAGCAGCTTACCATTGGCAGGGGGTTATGGCTACACCTTC
- TRBJ2-5 TRBV5-6 TRBD1 CASSRILRGRRQETQYF TGTGCCAGCAGCCGGATTCTCAGGGGGCGAAGGCAAGAGACCCAGTACTTC
few TRBJ1-5 TRBV19 - CASSERGGYSNQPQHF TGTGCCAGTAGTGAGAGGGGTGGTTATAGCAATCAGCCCCAGCATTTT
- TRBJ2-5 TRBV5-1 TRBD2 CASSLEGLAGVGETQYF TGCGCCAGCAGCTTGGAGGGACTAGCGGGAGTCGGGGAGACCCAGTACTTC
- TRBJ1-1 TRBV2 - CASSLTESTEAFF TGTGCCAGCAGTCTGACAGAAAGCACTGAAGCTTTCTTT
- TRBJ2-3 TRBV9 - CASSAQGLPGLRITDTQYF TGTGCCAGCAGCGCACAGGGATTACCGGGACTCCGAATCACAGATACGCAGTATTTT
- TRBJ2-1 TRBV9 TRBD2 CASSVGLAGASSYNEQFF TGTGCCAGCAGCGTAGGACTAGCGGGGGCGAGCTCCTACAATGAGCAGTTCTTC
once TRBJ2-1 TRBV6-1 - CASIDYEQFF TGTGCCAGCATCGACTATGAGCAGTTCTTC
- TRBJ1-1 TRBV19 - CASSIRGSMNTEAFF TGTGCCAGTAGTATCCGCGGGTCTATGAACACTGAAGCTTTCTTT
- TRBJ2-1 TRBV28 TRBD2 CASLRASGRRNEQFF TGTGCCAGCCTCCGGGCTAGCGGGAGAAGAAATGAGCAGTTCTTC
- TRBJ1-1 TRBV5-1 TRBD1 CASSPDRGLLNTEAFF TGCGCCAGCAGCCCGGACAGGGGGCTCCTGAACACTGAAGCTTTCTTT